This T cell receptor beta chain was sequenced during a study of blood T cell repertoires in COVID-19. Across the study: PBMCs, B-cell-depleted T cells, or T cells provided the cDNA or gDNA that made up the material.

Profiled with immunoSEQ multiplex PCR; TCRdb holds only in-frame clones, not every one. Among about 150,000 clones listed, about 86% were seen once. Germline-derived CDR1 and CDR2 are MNHEY and SMNVEV (reference sequence). This CDR3 is built from 14 residues. V dropped 11 bases and J dropped 0; count of bases not matched to a gene: 7. Specimen: peripheral blood. This receptor was identified in a man between 50 and 59 years old with active or convalescent COVID-19. The chain is built from TRBV27 and TRBJ2-1; 7 nucleotides line up with TRBD2. The CDR3 sequence is CASWGGSSYNEQFF. CDR3 nucleotide sequence: TGTGCCTCCTGGGGGGGGTCCTCCTACAATGAGCAGTTCTTC.